The sequence of this TCR beta chain was determined in a study of blood T cells in healthy people across ages. Study background: About one barcoded TCR beta cDNA was captured per two T cells.

Study findings and constraints: While age rose, TCR beta diversity per million T cells dropped in a roughly linear way.

Extractions gave at least 5.5 micrograms of total RNA per sample. A second PCR of about 7 to 11 cycles used a sample-barcoded 5' primer and a J-beta primer mix. There were at least 2.5 million CDR3-containing paired-end reads obtained from each sample. A single record per CDR3 protein comes from TCRdb applying MiXCR to the 5' RACE reads. This sample yields roughly 650,000 distinct CDR3 sequences, of which about 34% are seen a single time; just over 15% belongs to the top ten. Details on this clonotype: The antigen is undetermined. The junction shows a germline mismatch at one end, possibly a read error.

The CDR3 extends over 14 amino acids. From germline, CDR1 is SSHAT and CDR2 FNYEAQ (reference sequence). Sequenced material: blood. The V call is TRBV7-7, the J call TRBJ2-5; D unresolved. This TCR came from a woman of 80 years or more in good health. In nucleotides, the CDR3 is TGTGCTAGCAGCCGCGGCCCCGTGAGGGAGACCCAGTACTTC. Its translation: CASSRGPVRETQYF. Based on the CDR3 plus reference TRBV7-7 and TRBJ2-5, the full variable domain is GAGVSQSPRYKVTKRGQDVTLRCDPISSHATLYWYQQALGQGPEFLTYFNYEAQPDKSGLPSDRFSAERPEGSISTLTIQRTEQRDSAMYRCASSRGPVRETQYFGPGTRLLVL.